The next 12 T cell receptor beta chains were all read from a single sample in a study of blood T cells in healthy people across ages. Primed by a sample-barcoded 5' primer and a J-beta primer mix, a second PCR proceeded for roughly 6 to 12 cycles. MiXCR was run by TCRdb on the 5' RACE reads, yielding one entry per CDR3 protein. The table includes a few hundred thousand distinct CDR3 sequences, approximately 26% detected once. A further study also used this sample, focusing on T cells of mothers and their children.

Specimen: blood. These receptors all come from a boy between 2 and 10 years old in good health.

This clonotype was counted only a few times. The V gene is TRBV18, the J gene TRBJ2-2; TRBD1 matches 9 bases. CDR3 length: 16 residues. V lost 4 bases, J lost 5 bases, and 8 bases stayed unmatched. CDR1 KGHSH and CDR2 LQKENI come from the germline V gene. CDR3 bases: TGTGCCAGCTCACACGATGGGACAGGGAGAACCGGGGAGCTGTTTTTT. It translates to CASSHDGTGRTGELFF.

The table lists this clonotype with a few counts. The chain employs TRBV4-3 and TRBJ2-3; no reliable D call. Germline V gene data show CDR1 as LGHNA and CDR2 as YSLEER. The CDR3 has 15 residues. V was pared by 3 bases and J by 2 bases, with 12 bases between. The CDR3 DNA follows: TGCGCCAGCAGCCAGGTCCCTCTCTCCACAGATACGCAGTATTTT. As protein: CASSQVPLSTDTQYF.

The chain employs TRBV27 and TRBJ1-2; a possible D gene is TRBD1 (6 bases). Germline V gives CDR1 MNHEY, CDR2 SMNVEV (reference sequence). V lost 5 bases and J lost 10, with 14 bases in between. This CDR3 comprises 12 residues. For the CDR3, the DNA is TGTGCCAGCAGTCCACGGGGGCAGGTCTACACCTTC. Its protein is CASSPRGQVYTF.

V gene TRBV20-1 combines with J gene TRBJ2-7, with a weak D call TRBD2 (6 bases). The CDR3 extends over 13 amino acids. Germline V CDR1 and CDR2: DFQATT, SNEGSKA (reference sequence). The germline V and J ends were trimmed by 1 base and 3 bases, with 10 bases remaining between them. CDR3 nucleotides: TGCAGTGCTAGAGGGGAGGCATACTACGAGCAGTACTTC. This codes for CSARGEAYYEQYF.

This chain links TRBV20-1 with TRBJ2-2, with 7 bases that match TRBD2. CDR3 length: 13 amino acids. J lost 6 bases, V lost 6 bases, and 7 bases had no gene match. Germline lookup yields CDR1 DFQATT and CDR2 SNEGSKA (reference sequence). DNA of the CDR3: TGCAGTGCCGTGGGGGGGGAAGCCGGGGAGCTGTTTTTT. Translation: CSAVGGEAGELFF.

The CDR3 coding sequence is TGTGCCAGCAGGAACTATGGCTACACCTTC. Protein product: CASRNYGYTF. The rearrangement links TRBV3-1 to TRBJ1-2; unclear D gene. V was trimmed by 6 bases and J by 2 bases, leaving 1 base between them. CDR1 is LGHDT, CDR2 YNNKEL, per germline (reference sequence). CDR3 size: 10 residues.

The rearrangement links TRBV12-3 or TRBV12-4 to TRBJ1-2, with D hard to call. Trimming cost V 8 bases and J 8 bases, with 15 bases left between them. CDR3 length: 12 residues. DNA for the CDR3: TGTGCCAGCGGCACGGGCAGCGGCGGCTACACCTTC. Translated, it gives CASGTGSGGYTF.

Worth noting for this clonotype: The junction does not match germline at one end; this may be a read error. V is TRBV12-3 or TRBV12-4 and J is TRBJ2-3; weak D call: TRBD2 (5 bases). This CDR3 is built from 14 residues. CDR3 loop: CASSFLVGADAQYF. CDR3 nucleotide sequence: TGTGCCAGTAGTTTCTTAGTGGGAGCAGATGCGCAGTATTTT.

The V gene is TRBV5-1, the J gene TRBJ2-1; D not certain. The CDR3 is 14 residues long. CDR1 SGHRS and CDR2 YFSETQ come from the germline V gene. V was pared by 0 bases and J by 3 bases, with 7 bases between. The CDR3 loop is CASSLGSYYNEQFF. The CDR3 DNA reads TGCGCCAGCAGCTTGGGGTCTTACTACAATGAGCAGTTCTTC.

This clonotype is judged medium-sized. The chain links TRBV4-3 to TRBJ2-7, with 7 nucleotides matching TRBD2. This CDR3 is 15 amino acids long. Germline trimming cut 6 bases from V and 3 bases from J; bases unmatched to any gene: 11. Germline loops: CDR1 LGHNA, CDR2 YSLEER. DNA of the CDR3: TGCGCCAGCAGTCCCTACAGCGGGATAAACTACGAGCAGTACTTC. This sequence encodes CASSPYSGINYEQYF.

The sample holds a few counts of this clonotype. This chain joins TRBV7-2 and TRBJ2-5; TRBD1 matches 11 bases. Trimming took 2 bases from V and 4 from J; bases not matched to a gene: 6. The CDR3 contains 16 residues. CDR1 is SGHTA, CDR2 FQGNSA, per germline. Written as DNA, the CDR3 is TGTGCCAGCAGCTTATACGGACAGGGGGCGCCAGAGACCCAGTACTTC. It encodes CASSLYGQGAPETQYF.

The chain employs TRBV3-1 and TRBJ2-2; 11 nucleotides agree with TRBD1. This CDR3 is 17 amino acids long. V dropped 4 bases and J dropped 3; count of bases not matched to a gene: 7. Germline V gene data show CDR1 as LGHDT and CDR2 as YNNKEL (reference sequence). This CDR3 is CASSPILGQGDTGELFF. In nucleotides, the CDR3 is TGTGCCAGCAGCCCAATCCTGGGACAGGGGGACACCGGGGAGCTGTTTTTT.